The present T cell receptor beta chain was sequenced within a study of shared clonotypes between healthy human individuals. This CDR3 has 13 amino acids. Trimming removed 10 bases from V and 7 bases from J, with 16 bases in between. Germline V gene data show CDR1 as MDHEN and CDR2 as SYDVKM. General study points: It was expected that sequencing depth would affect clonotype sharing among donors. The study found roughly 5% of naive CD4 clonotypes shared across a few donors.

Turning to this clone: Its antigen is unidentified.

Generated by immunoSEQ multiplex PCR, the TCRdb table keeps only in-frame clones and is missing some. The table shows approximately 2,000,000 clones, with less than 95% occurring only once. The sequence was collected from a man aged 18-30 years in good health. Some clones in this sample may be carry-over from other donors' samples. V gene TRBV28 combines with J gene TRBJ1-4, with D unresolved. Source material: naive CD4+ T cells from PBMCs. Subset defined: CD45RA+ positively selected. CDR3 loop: CAIPGSSFEKLFF. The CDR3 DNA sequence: TGTGCCATCCCGGGCAGCTCCTTTGAAAAACTGTTTTTT.